Below, one T cell receptor (beta chain) is given with its context. As yet, its antigen is unknown. Prepared libraries of TCR beta cDNA carried unique molecular identifiers. Some 500,000 cDNA molecules were obtained per 1 to 10 million input T cells. TCRdb reprocessed the PCR reads with MiXCR, giving one entry per CDR3 protein. This table holds 250,000 to 300,000 distinct CDR3 sequences, about 40% found once. The entry originates in a study of post-analysis software for immune sequencing data. Study-wide context: There were relapsing-remitting, secondary progressive and progressive-relapsing multiple sclerosis among the disease courses included.

The germline V and J ends were trimmed by 1 base and 8 bases, with 20 bases remaining between them. There are 16 residues in the CDR3. Germline V gene lookup returns CDR1 SGHDT and CDR2 YYEEEE. Study-wide results and limits: Controls significantly exceeded multiple sclerosis patients in normalized Chao1 diversity. Among four or five TRBV segments more frequent in patients than controls were TRBV5-6, TRBV5-1 and TRBV20-1. Same-batch preparations were strongly co-clustered by F measure.

This chain uses TRBV5-6 with TRBJ2-3; a weak D match, TRBD1 (6 bases). The sequence was collected from a girl aged 10-17 years with multiple sclerosis. Sequencing was carried out using blood. CDR3 DNA sequence: TGTGCCAGCAGCTTGCCAGAATTGGGACACACAAGTACGCAGTATTTT. It codes for CASSLPELGHTSTQYF.